One and the same sample provided the 20 T cell receptor beta chains below, sequenced in a study of T cell repertoires in cytomegalovirus infection. Their target antigens are unknown. TCRdb reprocessed the reads via MiXCR and lists one record per CDR3 protein. The table has about half a million distinct CDR3 sequences, 33% seen once. The source material was cultured PBMCs, sampled from culture after CMV antigen stimulation. All receptors derive from a human donor in good health (CMV status not recorded). Some clones in this sample may be carry-over from other donors' samples.

This clonotype has just a few counts. The chain combines TRBV19 with TRBJ1-4; unclear D gene. The CDR3 spans 14 residues. The germline CDR1 and CDR2 sequences are LNHDA and SQIVND (reference sequence). V was pared by 6 bases and J by 7 bases, with 15 bases between. The CDR3 here is CASRFEPGSEKLFF. The CDR3 bases are TGTGCCAGTAGATTCGAACCGGGGAGTGAAAAACTGTTTTTT. Complete variable domain (other parts from reference TRBV19 and TRBJ1-4): DGGITQSPKYLFRKEGQNVTLSCEQNLNHDAMYWYRQDPGQGLRLIYYSQIVNDFQKGDIAEGYSVSREKKESFPLTVTSAQKNPTAFYLCASRFEPGSEKLFFGSGTQLSVL.

The CDR3 loop reads CASSVGAGGNTEAFF. DNA of the CDR3: TGTGCCAGCAGCGTGGGGGCCGGGGGGAACACTGAAGCTTTCTTT. V gene TRBV9 combines with J gene TRBJ1-1; D possibly corresponds to TRBD1 (6 bases). Germline CDR1 is SGDLS and CDR2 is YYNGEE. The CDR3 is 15 residues long. V lost 2 bases, J lost 1 base, and 12 bases lay in between.

This clonotype has a handful of counts. V is TRBV12-3 or TRBV12-4 and J is TRBJ2-1; the D gene is possibly TRBD2 (7 bases). The CDR3 runs to 17 residues. Trimming stripped 3 bases from V and 8 bases from J, with 23 bases between. The CDR3 bases are TGTGCCAGCAGTTTGTACCTTGGGGGGGCGCAGAGGGATGAGCAGTTCTTC. Amino acid sequence: CASSLYLGGAQRDEQFF.

In the case of this clonotype: It may be a read error: a sequence one base away is much more abundant. The genes are TRBV7-2 and TRBJ2-5, with 9 nucleotides matching TRBD1. The germline V gene has CDR1 SGHTA and CDR2 FQGNSA. The CDR3 is 14 residues long. In nucleotides, the CDR3 is TGTGTCAGCACCAAGGGACAGGGCCAAGAGACCCAGTACTTC. Encoded protein: CVSTKGQGQETQYF.

The V gene is TRBV4-1, the J gene TRBJ1-1; 7 bases fit TRBD1. This CDR3 is 14 amino acids long. The V segment lost 4 bases and the J segment 5 bases; nucleotides outside the gene matches: 7. Germline CDR1 and CDR2: MGHRA and YSYEKL. CDR3 sequence (DNA): TGCGCCAGCAGCCTTTGGGACAGAAGGACTGAAGCTTTCTTT. Protein product: CASSLWDRRTEAFF.

The table lists this clonotype with many counts. This chain links TRBV4-3 with TRBJ1-6; D is unresolved. Trimming pared 1 base from V and 14 bases from J, leaving 21 bases between. CDR3 length: 16 residues. Germline lookup yields CDR1 LGHNA and CDR2 YSLEER. DNA of the CDR3: TGCGCCAGCAGCCAAGTTGTAATCGGATATGTGGCGGCCCTCCACTTT. The encoded protein is CASSQVVIGYVAALHF.

The J gene is TRBJ1-4, the V gene TRBV7-2, with no clear D. V lost 1 base and J lost 4, with 16 bases in between. The CDR3 runs 17 residues. Germline V CDR1 and CDR2: SGHTA, FQGNSA. CDR3 protein: CASSLGGWASSNEKLFF. CDR3 nucleotide sequence: TGTGCCAGCAGCTTAGGTGGTTGGGCCAGTAGTAATGAAAAACTGTTTTTT.

This clonotype turned up a few times. This CDR3 is CASSHTSGHSDTQYF. As DNA, the CDR3 is TGTGCCAGCAGCCATACTAGCGGGCACTCGGATACGCAGTATTTT. V is TRBV7-2 and J is TRBJ2-3; the match to TRBD2 covers 9 bases. Germline CDR1 SGHTA, CDR2 FQGNSA. V was pared by 5 bases and J by 6 bases, with 9 bases of the junction left unmatched. The CDR3 covers 15 residues.

The chain has TRBV12-3 or TRBV12-4 and TRBJ2-5; D is uncertain. This CDR3 has 13 residues. The germline V and J ends were trimmed by 4 bases and 5 bases, with 11 bases remaining between them. CDR3 DNA sequence: TGTGCCAGCAGTTCGACGGCACGCGAGACCCAGTACTTC. As protein: CASSSTARETQYF.

The V and J genes are TRBV7-2 and TRBJ1-4; D not resolved. V lost 1 base and J 6 bases, leaving 9 bases between the germline ends. This CDR3 spans 14 amino acids. Germline values: CDR1 SGHTA, CDR2 FQGNSA. CDR3 DNA: TGTGCCAGCAGCTTAGGCGGTAGATATGAAAAACTGTTTTTT. It encodes CASSLGGRYEKLFF.

The J gene is TRBJ2-5, the V gene TRBV5-1, with D tentatively TRBD1 or TRBD2 (6 bases each). V was clipped by 4 bases and J by 1 base, with 14 bases between them. CDR3 length equals 15 residues. CDR1 is SGHRS, CDR2 YFSETQ, per germline. CDR3 nucleotide sequence: TGCGCCAGCAGCCCGGTGGAGGGGGTCCAAGAGACCCAGTACTTC. Its protein product is CASSPVEGVQETQYF.

This clonotype has a handful of counts. V gene TRBV4-1 combines with J gene TRBJ2-5; possible D gene TRBD1, 6 bases. CDR1 and CDR2 from the germline V gene are MGHRA and YSYEKL. The V end was cut by 0 bases, the J end by 4 bases, with 18 bases between. CDR3 length: 17 amino acids. The DNA of the CDR3 is TGCGCCAGCAGCCAAGATGAATTGACAGGCTCATTAGAGACCCAGTACTTC. As protein: CASSQDELTGSLETQYF.

This clonotype was seen more than once but under ten times. The rearrangement links TRBV4-1 to TRBJ2-6; 11 positions agree with TRBD2. The CDR3 is 21 amino acids. Germline CDR1 and CDR2: MGHRA and YSYEKL. The trim removed 0 bases at V and 0 bases at J, leaving 10 bases unmatched. CDR3 amino acids: CASSQDRVRLAGSSGANVLTF. The CDR3, as DNA: TGCGCCAGCAGCCAAGACAGGGTTCGACTAGCGGGGAGCTCTGGGGCCAACGTCCTGACTTTC.

CDR3 sequence reads: CASTYRGGADVVSEAFF. The CDR3 coding sequence is TGTGCCAGTACTTACCGGGGGGGCGCGGATGTTGTTAGTGAAGCTTTCTTT. The chain carries TRBV19 and TRBJ1-1; D perhaps matches TRBD1 (6 bases). Trimming took 7 bases from V and 7 from J, leaving 28 bases between them. This CDR3 has 17 residues. Germline values: CDR1 LNHDA, CDR2 SQIVND (reference sequence). The whole variable domain, remainder taken from reference TRBV19 and TRBJ1-1, is DGGITQSPKYLFRKEGQNVTLSCEQNLNHDAMYWYRQDPGQGLRLIYYSQIVNDFQKGDIAEGYSVSREKKESFPLTVTSAQKNPTAFYLCASTYRGGADVVSEAFFGQGTRLTVV.

The sample holds a few counts of this clonotype. The gene calls are TRBV10-2 and TRBJ2-1, with TRBD1 matching over 8 bases. CDR1 is WSHSY, CDR2 SAAADI, per germline. The CDR3 is 15 residues long. Trimming cost V 3 bases and J 8 bases; bases outside gene matches: 9. CDR3 DNA sequence: TGCGCCAGCAGTGATCAGGGGGCCTGGTCGGATGAGCAGTTCTTC. Protein sequence: CASSDQGAWSDEQFF.

This clonotype appeared a few times. The chain uses TRBV6-2 or TRBV6-3 and TRBJ2-7, with a tentative D call TRBD2 (5 bases). Between the trimmed V and J ends, which lost 5 bases and 3 bases, there was a span of 11 bases. Looked up from germline, CDR1 is MNHEY and CDR2 is SVGEGT. The CDR3 length is 13 residues. CDR3 in DNA: TGTGCCAGCAGTGACGGACTCTTCTACGAGCAGTACGTC. Protein sequence: CASSDGLFYEQYV.

The J gene is TRBJ2-3, the V gene TRBV6-2 or TRBV6-3; 8 positions match TRBD2. This CDR3 spans 17 amino acids. CDR1 is MNHEY, CDR2 SVGEGT, per germline. The V and J ends lost 2 bases and 6 bases, in that order; junction bases with no gene match: 13. CDR3 bases: TGTGCCAGCAGTTACCTCCCAAGTAGCGGGACTGAGGATACGCAGTATTTT. Protein product: CASSYLPSSGTEDTQYF.

This chain connects TRBV7-6 to TRBJ2-5, with D perhaps matching TRBD1 (5 bases). Trimming stripped 5 bases from V and 1 base from J, with 14 bases between. CDR1 is SGHVS and CDR2 is FNYEAQ in the germline V gene. This CDR3 spans 15 amino acids. The CDR3 nucleotides read TGTGCCAGCAGCCCCCACCTAGGGGCCCAAGAGACCCAGTACTTC. It translates to CASSPHLGAQETQYF.

The rearrangement uses TRBV5-1 and TRBJ2-1; 11 bases agree with TRBD2. The CDR3 length is 15 residues. The trim removed 4 bases at V and 9 bases at J, leaving 9 bases unmatched. The germline gives CDR1 SGHRS, CDR2 YFSETQ. CDR3 residues: CASSGWLAGGGEQFF. The CDR3 DNA is TGCGCCAGCAGCGGGTGGCTAGCGGGAGGAGGTGAGCAGTTCTTC.

The genes are TRBV10-3 and TRBJ2-3; the match to TRBD2 covers 7 bases. The trim removed 4 bases at V and 2 bases at J, leaving 9 bases unmatched. This CDR3 is 16 amino acids long. CDR1 is ENHRY and CDR2 is SYGVKD in the germline V gene. The chain's CDR3 is CAISGQKAGNTDTQYF. DNA for the CDR3: TGTGCCATCAGTGGCCAGAAAGCGGGAAACACAGATACGCAGTATTTT.